Listed below are T cell receptor beta chains from one sample, sequenced in a study of CD4+ T cells in melanoma. Using immunoSEQ multiplex PCR, the repertoire was profiled, and TCRdb retains in-frame clones only, with some absent. The table has around 10,000 clones, roughly two thirds seen once. The specimen sequenced was cells from a culture (not recorded whether cultured in vitro). The receptors come from a human donor with melanoma. Both conserved end residues are part of each CDR3. Where a row states a size, it is once, few, many or the class of an expanded clone; other rows omit it.

clone size | V gene | CDR3 protein
. | TRBV9 | CASSPQAGLYGYTF
medium-sized | TRBV30 | CAWSVQGGGRQPQHF
few | TRBV5-1 | CASSLTTGPNTEAFF
. | TRBV14 | CASSLAGMNTEAFF
. | TRBV29-1 | CSVPRDGDEKLFF
. | TRBV7-2 | CARPGQGLNEQFF
few | TRBV7-3 | CASSLARGQPQHF
. | TRBV4-1 | CASSSWEDQETQYF
. | TRBV30 | CAWGGQGYTEAFF
. | TRBV28 | CASRDGRYGEQFF
. | TRBV5-1 | CASSSDPGSDRKLFF
once | TRBV6-1 | CASSEVWTGEGYTF
. | TRBV4-1 | CASSQLDGYTF
few | TRBV2 | CASNGQTKLFF
. | TRBV5-4 | CASSLGVIGITGELFF
. | TRBV6-5 | CASSPINQPQHF
. | TRBV5-8 | CASSQPFTGENNQPQHF
few | TRBV5-1 | CASSLAVDRVGYEQYF
few | TRBV7-9 | CASSPDSSGGYTF
. | TRBV19 | CASSPWDRENIQYF
. | TRBV9 | CASSWGGGTLGETQYF
. | TRBV6-1 | CASSDYQSPQPQHF
. | TRBV10-2 | CASSEETSNEQFF
. | TRBV15 | CATSRDRVNYGYTF
. | TRBV11-2 | CASSLSRVITEAFF
. | TRBV5-1 | CASYPGAQGRGETQYF
. | TRBV19 | CASSWGLSGMYGYTF
. | TRBV28 | CASTIRDGRNEQYF
. | TRBV19 | CASSMRGTGFVNQPQHF
. | TRBV5-1 | CASSLGQMSETQYF
. | TRBV6-5 | CASSYSQGYTEAFF
. | TRBV5-1 | CASSSGGPSTDTQYF
. | TRBV11-2 | CASSLSRQGPSPLHF
. | TRBV4-2 | CASSQEMGRETQYF
. | TRBV6-6 | CASSYVSKQYF
. | TRBV11-2 | CASSFRDSDTGELFF
. | TRBV4-2 | CASSRTSPDTQYF
few | TRBV11-2 | CASSLEQDLYEQYF
once | TRBV11-2 | CASSLFSGGKSTDTQYF
. | TRBV6-6 | CASSPYGTGTRGYTF
. | TRBV5-1 | CASSLDGTGLSYGYTF
. | TRBV5-4 | CASSPRNTEAFF
once | TRBV2 | CASYFNRGGDTQYF
. | TRBV4-2 | CASSQAGGSSGATDTQYF